These 6 T cell receptor beta chains originate from one sample sequenced in a study of T cell repertoires in cytomegalovirus infection (dated by TCRdb to about 2019). Sequencer: Illumina HiSeq 1500. TCRdb passed the public sequencing reads through fastp at Q25 and MiXCR, retaining productive beta sequences. Rows with a matching CDR3 protein are joined into one entry that keeps the most common DNA and genes. This sample has roughly 920,000 distinct CDR3 sequences in its table, and roughly 31% of those were observed once. The top ten clonotypes cover over 11% of the sample. These receptors are not linked to any known antigen. The treatment or condition label, read with the paper, signifies: in vitro stimulation with specific CMV peptide epitopes to enrich CMV-specific T cells. The starting material was cultured CD8+ T cells from PBMCs, obtained from culture after CMV antigen stimulation. The receptors here all came from a human donor in good health (CMV status not recorded). Some clones in this sample may be carry-over from other donors' samples.

The chain has TRBV12-3 or TRBV12-4 and TRBJ2-2, with TRBD2 identical over 10 bases. The V and J ends lost 3 bases and 0 bases, in that order; junction bases with no gene match: 13. The CDR3 loop spans 20 amino acids. In nucleotides, the CDR3 is TGTGCCAGCAGTTTCCGACTAGCGGGCCCCGGCCCATCGAACACCGGGGAGCTGTTTTTT. This gives the protein CASSFRLAGPGPSNTGELFF.

This clonotype was counted between two and nine times. V gene TRBV7-9 combines with J gene TRBJ2-7; D is possibly TRBD1 (5 bases). The CDR3 is 15 amino acids. The germline gives CDR1 SEHNR, CDR2 FQNEAQ (reference sequence). Between the trimmed V and J ends, which lost 1 base and 6 bases, there was a span of 16 bases. The CDR3 loop reads CASSLGTGVQSEQYF. The CDR3 DNA reads TGTGCCAGCAGCTTAGGCACAGGAGTTCAATCCGAGCAGTACTTC.

Comments on this clonotype: One junction end disagrees with the germline gene, perhaps due to a read error. The chain combines TRBV5-3 with TRBJ2-5, with D possibly being TRBD1 (6 bases). TRBV5-3 is annotated as an ORF whose role is uncertain. CDR3 size: 15 residues. CDR3: CASSLTQGGGETQYF. The CDR3, as DNA: TGTGCCAGCAGCTTGACACAGGGTGGGGGAGAGACCCAGTACTTC.

V and J are TRBV5-4 and TRBJ2-2; 7 nucleotides align to TRBD1. CDR1 is SGHNT, CDR2 YYREEE, per germline (reference sequence). J gave up 7 bases and V 6 bases, and 15 bases lay outside the gene matches. This CDR3 has 16 amino acids. The CDR3 reads CASTPGGQGVIGELFF. Written as DNA, the CDR3 is TGTGCCAGCACCCCCGGCGGGCAGGGGGTAATCGGGGAGCTGTTTTTT.

CDR3 region: CAISESSGTSGKETQYF. CDR3 bases: TGTGCCATCAGTGAGTCATCGGGGACTAGCGGAAAAGAGACCCAGTACTTC. V is TRBV10-3 and J is TRBJ2-5, with TRBD2 matching over 11 bases. This CDR3 spans 17 amino acids. After removal of 0 bases from V and 3 bases from J, the junction contained 6 bases not matched to a gene. Germline V gene lookup returns CDR1 ENHRY and CDR2 SYGVKD.

V is TRBV28 and J is TRBJ2-7; perhaps TRBD1 as D (5 bases). Germline loops: CDR1 MDHEN, CDR2 SYDVKM. The CDR3 length is 11 residues. V lost 8 bases to trimming and J lost 5 bases, with 10 bases between them. This chain's CDR3 is CASPGSNEQYV. The CDR3 DNA sequence: TGTGCCAGCCCAGGGTCGAACGAGCAGTACGTC.